The 5 T cell receptor beta chains reported below all come from one sample, sequenced in a study of shared clonotypes between healthy human individuals. Clones were read by immunoSEQ multiplex PCR, and TCRdb kept only the in-frame ones, dropping some. The repertoire has approximately 980,000 clones, about 80% of them found once; the top ten carry about 1.5%. The sample was memory CD4+ T cells sorted from blood. Subset noted: CD45RA-negative fraction. Receptors were obtained from a man aged 18 to 30 in good health.

The chain combines TRBV4-1 with TRBJ2-3; TRBD1 might be the D (5 bases). Germline V gene data show CDR1 as MGHRA and CDR2 as YSYEKL. Trimming left V 1 base short and J 6 bases short, with 11 bases between. The CDR3 is 14 residues long. The CDR3 DNA sequence: TGCGCCAGCAGCCAAGGACAGTTGGGGGATACGCAGTATTTT. Its translation: CASSQGQLGDTQYF.

This clone has a count of ten or more. V and J are TRBV11-1 and TRBJ2-2; perhaps TRBD1 as D (6 bases). The V and J ends lost 5 bases and 4 bases respectively, with 23 bases between them. Germline CDR1 reads SGHAT; CDR2 reads FQDESV (reference sequence). The CDR3 contains 18 residues. CDR3: CASSVKGFRGWGTGELFF. CDR3 in DNA: TGTGCCAGCAGCGTTAAAGGGTTCAGGGGATGGGGCACCGGGGAGCTGTTTTTT.

V gene TRBV4-1 combines with J gene TRBJ2-1; 8 positions agree with TRBD2. This CDR3 contains 17 residues. Germline CDR1 is MGHRA and CDR2 is YSYEKL. Trimming removed 3 bases from V and 0 bases from J; junction bases left unmatched: 7. CDR3 amino acids: CASSQPTSGRSYNEQFF. The CDR3 region has the DNA TGCGCCAGCAGCCAGCCCACTAGCGGACGCTCCTACAATGAGCAGTTCTTC.

The chain has TRBV27 and TRBJ1-5; TRBD1 matches 7 bases. CDR1 and CDR2 from the germline V gene are MNHEY and SMNVEV (reference sequence). The CDR3 length is 13 residues. V was clipped by 6 bases and J by 9 bases; unmatched bases: 8. CDR3 nucleotide sequence: TGTGCCAGCAGCAGGACAGGTTCTGGGCCCCAGCATTTT. Its translation: CASSRTGSGPQHF.

This clone was detected a few times. The chain joins TRBV4-3 to TRBJ2-2, with 7 bases fitting TRBD2. In germline, CDR1 is LGHNA, CDR2 YSLEER. The CDR3 contains 14 residues. Trimming removed 1 base from V and 6 bases from J; junction bases left unmatched: 2. CDR3 sequence (DNA): TGCGCCAGCAGCCAAGGACTAGCTTCCGGGGAGCTGTTTTTT. This sequence encodes CASSQGLASGELFF.